The 25 T cell receptor beta chains reported below all come from one sample, sequenced in a study of blood T cell repertoires in COVID-19. The method was immunoSEQ multiplex PCR; TCRdb's version includes in-frame clones alone and lacks a portion of them. The sample yields over 150,000 clones, roughly 78% seen once. The sample was peripheral blood. These receptors were obtained from an elderly man with acute or convalescent COVID-19.

V gene TRBV27 combines with J gene TRBJ1-3, with TRBD1 as a possible D gene (6 bases). V was shortened by 6 bases and J by 2 bases, with 11 bases between the two germline ends. The CDR3 has 14 amino acids. Germline V gene data show CDR1 as MNHEY and CDR2 as SMNVEV (reference sequence). CDR3 sequence (DNA): TGTGCCAGCAGAACAACAGGGACTGGAAACACCATATATTTT. Translation gives CASRTTGTGNTIYF.

The V call is TRBV11-3, the J call TRBJ2-6, with a weak D call TRBD1 (6 bases). Trimming took off 3 bases at V and 0 bases at J, with 9 bases between the two ends. In germline, CDR1 is SGHNT, CDR2 YENEEA. The CDR3 totals 16 residues. DNA of the CDR3: TGTGCCAGCAGCTTTCAGGGGCGCTCTGGGGCCAACGTCCTGACTTTC. This translates into CASSFQGRSGANVLTF.

About this clone: Other DNA sequences in the same sample also yield this CDR3. V and J are TRBV5-8 and TRBJ2-2, with D hard to call. V was shortened by 4 bases and J by 3 bases, with 4 bases between the two germline ends. The CDR3 covers 12 residues. The germline CDR1 and CDR2 sequences are SGHTS and YDEGEE. The CDR3 DNA sequence: TGTGCCAGCAGCCCTGACACCGGGGAGCTGTTTTTT. Amino acid sequence: CASSPDTGELFF.

The CDR3 DNA reads as TGTGCCAGCAGCGGGGGGACAGGGGGCGGAGAGACCCAGTACTTC. Translation: CASSGGTGGGETQYF. The J gene is TRBJ2-5, the V gene TRBV5-6, with 12 positions matching TRBD1. V gave up 4 bases and J gave up 4 bases; unmatched junction bases: 5. Per the germline V gene, CDR1 is SGHDT and CDR2 is YYEEEE. The CDR3 is 15 residues long.

V and J are TRBV5-1 and TRBJ2-7, with TRBD1 matching 10 bases. The V and J ends lost 0 bases and 6 bases, in that order; junction bases with no gene match: 3. Germline lookup yields CDR1 SGHRS and CDR2 YFSETQ. The CDR3 has 14 amino acids. CDR3 residues: CASSLAGTGAEQYF. The CDR3 DNA reads TGCGCCAGCAGCTTGGCCGGGACAGGGGCCGAGCAGTACTTC.

CDR3 coding DNA: TGTGCCAGCAGCTTGGGGTTTGGAGTAGCGGCTTCCACAGATACGCAGTATTTT. It codes for CASSLGFGVAASTDTQYF. V usage is TRBV5-4 and J usage is TRBJ2-3, with a possible D match to TRBD2 (6 bases). Germline V CDR1 and CDR2: SGHNT, YYREEE (reference sequence). CDR3 length: 18 residues. Trimming left V 0 bases short and J 2 bases short, with 19 bases between.

This clone has a handful of counts. This rearrangement joins TRBV7-8 to TRBJ1-2; tentative D call: TRBD1 (5 bases). CDR3 length: 15 residues. V lost 0 bases, J lost 8 bases, and 16 bases lay in between. Per the germline V gene, CDR1 is SGHVS and CDR2 is FQNEAQ. CDR3 nucleotide sequence: TGTGCCAGCAGCTTAGCCACAAAGGGGTCTGGAGGCTACACCTTC. It yields the protein CASSLATKGSGGYTF.

This clone showed up just a few times. The chain recombines TRBV19 with TRBJ1-5; 7 bases line up with TRBD1. Trimming at V came to 3 bases and at J to 7 bases, leaving 6 bases not matched to a gene. This CDR3 has 14 residues. Per germline, CDR1 LNHDA and CDR2 SQIVND (reference sequence). The CDR3 sequence: CASSMRGQGQPQHF. The CDR3 bases are TGTGCCAGTAGTATGAGGGGGCAGGGGCAGCCCCAGCATTTT.

This clone was detected only once. This chain connects TRBV7-9 to TRBJ2-1; D is ambiguous. This CDR3 is built from 12 residues. Looked up from germline, CDR1 is SEHNR and CDR2 is FQNEAQ (reference sequence). The germline V and J ends were trimmed by 2 bases and 4 bases, with 3 bases remaining between them. CDR3 sequence: CASSLLYNEQFF. The DNA for the CDR3 is TGTGCCAGCAGCTTACTTTACAATGAGCAGTTCTTC.

The chain employs TRBV6-6 and TRBJ2-7; 7 nucleotides match TRBD1. This CDR3 region has 14 residues. Unmatched junction bases numbered 11, after V lost 6 bases and J lost 6 bases. CDR1 is MNHNY and CDR2 is SVGAGI in the germline V gene (reference sequence). CDR3 nucleotides: TGTGCCAGCAGCCCTACAGGGGTCACGGGCGAGCAGTACGTC. Translating it yields CASSPTGVTGEQYV.

The genes are TRBV10-1 and TRBJ2-3; 14 bases are shared with TRBD2. The CDR3 extends over 20 amino acids. Germline-derived CDR1 and CDR2 are WNHNN and SYGVQD (reference sequence). With 6 bases clipped from V and 1 base from J, the junction kept 15 bases outside the gene matches. CDR3 in DNA: TGCGCCAGCAGCGCGGGGACTAGCGGGGGAGCATTATGGCGCACAGATACGCAGTATTTT. As protein: CASSAGTSGGALWRTDTQYF.

The chain joins TRBV10-3 to TRBJ1-1; tentative D call: TRBD1 (5 bases). V gave up 6 bases and J gave up 3 bases, with 11 bases separating them. Germline loops: CDR1 ENHRY, CDR2 SYGVKD. The CDR3 consists of 13 residues. The CDR3: CAISKQAHTEAFF. DNA of the CDR3: TGTGCCATCAGCAAACAGGCGCACACTGAAGCTTTCTTT.

The chain carries TRBV3-1 (or the pseudogene TRBV3-2) and TRBJ2-2; D is possibly TRBD2 (5 bases). CDR1 LGHDT and CDR2 YNNKEL come from the germline V gene (reference sequence). This CDR3 is built from 16 residues. V lost 5 bases and J lost 5, with 18 bases in between. The CDR3 DNA reads TGTGCCAGCAGCTTCCTAAGAGGGCGACGGACCGGGGAGCTGTTTTTT. Its protein product is CASSFLRGRRTGELFF.

This clone was seen a few times. V is TRBV24-1 and J is TRBJ2-3, with a weak D call TRBD1 (5 bases). This CDR3 is 17 amino acids long. V was pared by 1 base and J by 0 bases, with 13 bases between. CDR1 is KGHDR and CDR2 is SFDVKD in the germline V gene. CDR3 sequence: CATSDLKASGSTDTQYF. CDR3 bases: TGTGCCACCAGTGATTTAAAGGCGTCAGGGAGCACAGATACGCAGTATTTT.

This clone was seen a few times. This chain links TRBV24-1 with TRBJ1-2; D unresolved. CDR1 is KGHDR, CDR2 SFDVKD, per germline. The CDR3 covers 16 residues. With 1 base removed from V and 2 bases from J, the gap between germline ends came to 13 bases. The CDR3 reads CATSDFGNRGNYGYTF. DNA of the CDR3: TGTGCCACCAGTGATTTTGGGAACCGCGGGAACTATGGCTACACCTTC.

V is TRBV5-1 and J is TRBJ1-3; 7 bases are shared with TRBD1. The CDR3 has 14 residues. Germline CDR1 reads SGHRS; CDR2 reads YFSETQ. V lost 5 bases and J lost 2; bases outside the gene matches: 4. The DNA of the CDR3 is TGCGCCAGCAGGGAGGGGGCAACTGGAAACACCATATATTTT. Its protein is CASREGATGNTIYF.

The chain joins TRBV3-1 (or the pseudogene TRBV3-2) to TRBJ2-2, with D possibly matching TRBD2 (6 bases). Trimming removed 11 bases from V and 6 bases from J, with 10 bases in between. The CDR3 length is 11 residues. CDR1 LGHDT and CDR2 YNNKEL come from the germline V gene (reference sequence). CDR3 in DNA: TGTGCCTCCTGGGGGGCCGGGGAGCTGTTTTTT. Its protein is CASWGAGELFF.

Written as DNA, the CDR3 is TGTGCCAGCAAAGGGACAGCACATAACACCGGGGAGCTGTTTTTT. Translated: CASKGTAHNTGELFF. The chain is built from TRBV28 and TRBJ2-2; 7 bases are a match to TRBD1. Per germline, CDR1 MDHEN and CDR2 SYDVKM. V lost 7 bases, J lost 2 bases, and 7 bases stayed unmatched. The CDR3 is made up of 15 amino acids.

This chain uses TRBV27 with TRBJ2-5, with D perhaps TRBD2 (5 bases). Germline lookup yields CDR1 MNHEY and CDR2 SMNVEV (reference sequence). Between the trimmed V and J ends, which lost 0 bases and 5 bases, there was a span of 13 bases. The CDR3 has 15 amino acids. Here the CDR3 DNA reads TGTGCCAGCAGTTTATCTCGAGGGTCTGGGGAGACCCAGTACTTC. This sequence encodes CASSLSRGSGETQYF.

The chain combines TRBV6-5 with TRBJ1-2, with TRBD1 identical over 7 bases. CDR3 length: 13 amino acids. Germline CDR1 and CDR2: MNHEY and SVGAGI. Losses at the gene ends were 5 bases for V and 7 bases for J; bases not matched to a gene: 7. The CDR3 region is CASSPTGFLGYTF. The CDR3 DNA sequence: TGTGCCAGCAGTCCGACAGGGTTTCTTGGCTACACCTTC.

The rearrangement uses TRBV18 and TRBJ1-5; D is unresolved. The CDR3 totals 15 residues. V was clipped by 0 bases and J by 1 base, with 7 bases between them. Per the germline V gene, CDR1 is KGHSH and CDR2 is LQKENI. CDR3 DNA sequence: TGTGCCAGCTCACCACCGGGAGGGAGCAATCAGCCCCAGCATTTT. Translating gives CASSPPGGSNQPQHF.

J is TRBJ2-3 and V is TRBV28, with D tentatively TRBD2 (5 bases). The germline V gene encodes CDR1 MDHEN and CDR2 SYDVKM. V lost 5 bases, J lost 4 bases, and 7 bases lay in between. This CDR3 spans 12 amino acids. CDR3 sequence reads: CASSVSADTQYF. CDR3 nucleotide sequence: TGTGCCAGCAGTGTTAGCGCAGATACGCAGTATTTT.

The chain joins TRBV11-2 to TRBJ2-1; TRBD2 agrees at 11 bases. This CDR3 has 14 amino acids. Trimming removed 9 bases from V and 6 bases from J; junction bases left unmatched: 7. Per germline, CDR1 SGHAT and CDR2 FQNNGV. CDR3 residues: CASRLAGGLNEQFF. Here the CDR3 DNA reads TGTGCCAGTCGATTAGCGGGGGGGCTCAATGAGCAGTTCTTC.

The rearrangement links TRBV6-5 to TRBJ2-1; TRBD1 agrees at 11 bases. Germline V gene sequence: CDR1 MNHEY, CDR2 SVGAGI. J gave up 7 bases and V 2 bases, and 4 bases lay outside the gene matches. The CDR3 is made up of 15 amino acids. The CDR3 region has the DNA TGTGCCAGCAGTTACACCAGGGACAGGGGGAATGAGCAGTTCTTC. It codes for CASSYTRDRGNEQFF.

The V gene is TRBV27, the J gene TRBJ2-3; D not certain. Germline V CDR1 and CDR2: MNHEY, SMNVEV (reference sequence). The ends were cut back, 3 bases at V and 2 bases at J, with 15 bases in the middle. The CDR3 runs 16 residues. The CDR3 region is CASSLMAQISTDTQYF. The CDR3 coding sequence is TGTGCCAGCAGTTTGATGGCCCAAATATCCACAGATACGCAGTATTTT.